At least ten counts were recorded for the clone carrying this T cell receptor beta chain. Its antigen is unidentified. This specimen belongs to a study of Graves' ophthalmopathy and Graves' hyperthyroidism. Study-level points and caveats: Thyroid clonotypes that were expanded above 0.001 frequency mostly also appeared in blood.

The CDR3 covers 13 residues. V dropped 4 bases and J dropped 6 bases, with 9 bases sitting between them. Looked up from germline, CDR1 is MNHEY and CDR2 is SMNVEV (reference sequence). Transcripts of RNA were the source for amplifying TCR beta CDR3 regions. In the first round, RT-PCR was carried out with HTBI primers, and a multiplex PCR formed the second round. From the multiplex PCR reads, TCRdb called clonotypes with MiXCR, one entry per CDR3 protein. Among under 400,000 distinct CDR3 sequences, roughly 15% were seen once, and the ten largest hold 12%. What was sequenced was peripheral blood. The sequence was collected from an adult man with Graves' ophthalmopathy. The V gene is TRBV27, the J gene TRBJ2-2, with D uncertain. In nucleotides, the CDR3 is TGTGCCAGCAGTTCCCCCGGAGCCGGGGAGCTGTTTTTT. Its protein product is CASSSPGAGELFF.